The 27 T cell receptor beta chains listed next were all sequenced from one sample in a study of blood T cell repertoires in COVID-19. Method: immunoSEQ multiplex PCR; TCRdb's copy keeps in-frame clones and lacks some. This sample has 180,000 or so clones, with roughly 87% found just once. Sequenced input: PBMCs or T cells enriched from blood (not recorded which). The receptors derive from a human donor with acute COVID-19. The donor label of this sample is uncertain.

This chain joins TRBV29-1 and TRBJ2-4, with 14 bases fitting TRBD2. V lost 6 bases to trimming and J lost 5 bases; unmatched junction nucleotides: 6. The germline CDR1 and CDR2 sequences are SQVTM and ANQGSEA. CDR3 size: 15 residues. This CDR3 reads CSVMTSGGAQNIQYF. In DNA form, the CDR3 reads TGCAGCGTGATGACTAGCGGGGGGGCCCAAAACATTCAGTACTTC.

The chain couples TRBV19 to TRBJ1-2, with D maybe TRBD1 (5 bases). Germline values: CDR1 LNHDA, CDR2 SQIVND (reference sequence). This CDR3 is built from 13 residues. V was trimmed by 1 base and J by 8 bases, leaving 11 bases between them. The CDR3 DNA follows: TGTGCCAGTAGTATAGGGACATGGCAGGGCTACACCTTC. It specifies CASSIGTWQGYTF. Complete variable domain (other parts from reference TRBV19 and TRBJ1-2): DGGITQSPKYLFRKEGQNVTLSCEQNLNHDAMYWYRQDPGQGLRLIYYSQIVNDFQKGDIAEGYSVSREKKESFPLTVTSAQKNPTAFYLCASSIGTWQGYTFGSGTRLTVV.

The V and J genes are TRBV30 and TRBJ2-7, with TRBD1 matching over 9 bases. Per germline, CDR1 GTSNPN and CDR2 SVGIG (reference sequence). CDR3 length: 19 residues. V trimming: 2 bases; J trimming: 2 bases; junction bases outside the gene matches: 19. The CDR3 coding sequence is TGTGCCTGGAGTATCAGGCCGGGACAGGGCTTACCCGCCACCTACGAGCAGTACTTC. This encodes CAWSIRPGQGLPATYEQYF. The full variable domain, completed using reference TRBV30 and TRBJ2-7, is SQTIHQWPATLVQPVGSPLSLECTVEGTSNPNLYWYRQAAGRGLQLLFYSVGIGQISSEVPQNLSASRPQDRQFILSSKKLLLSDSGFYLCAWSIRPGQGLPATYEQYFGPGTRLTVT.

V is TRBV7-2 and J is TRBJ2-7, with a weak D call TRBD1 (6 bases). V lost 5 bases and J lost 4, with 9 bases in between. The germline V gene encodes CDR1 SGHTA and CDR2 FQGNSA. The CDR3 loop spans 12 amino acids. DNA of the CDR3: TGTGCCAGCAGCCCAACAGGGTACGAGCAGTACTTC. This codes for CASSPTGYEQYF.

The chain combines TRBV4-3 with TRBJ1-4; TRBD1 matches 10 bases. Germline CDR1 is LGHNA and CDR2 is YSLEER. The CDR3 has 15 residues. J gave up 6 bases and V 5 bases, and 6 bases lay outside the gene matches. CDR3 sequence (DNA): TGCGCCAGCAGCAGACAGGGGGCAACGGATGAAAAACTGTTTTTT. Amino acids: CASSRQGATDEKLFF.

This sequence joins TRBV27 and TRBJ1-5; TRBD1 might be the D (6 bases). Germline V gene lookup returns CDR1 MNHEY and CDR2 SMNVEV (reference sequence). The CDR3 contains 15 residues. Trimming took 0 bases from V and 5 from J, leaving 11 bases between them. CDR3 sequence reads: CASSLSNQGHQPQHF. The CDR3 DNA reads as TGTGCCAGCAGTTTATCGAACCAGGGGCATCAGCCCCAGCATTTT.

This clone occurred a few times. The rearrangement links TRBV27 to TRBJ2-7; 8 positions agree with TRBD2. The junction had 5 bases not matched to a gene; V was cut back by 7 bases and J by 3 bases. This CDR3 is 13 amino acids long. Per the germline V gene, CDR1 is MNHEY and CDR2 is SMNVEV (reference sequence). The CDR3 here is CASNSGTGYEQYF. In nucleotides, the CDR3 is TGTGCCAGCAATAGCGGGACTGGCTACGAGCAGTACTTC.

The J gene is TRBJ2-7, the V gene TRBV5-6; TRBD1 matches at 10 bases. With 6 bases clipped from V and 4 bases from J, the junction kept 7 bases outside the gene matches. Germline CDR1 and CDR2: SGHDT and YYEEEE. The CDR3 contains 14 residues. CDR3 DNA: TGTGCCAGCACCCGACAGGGGGCTACTTACGAGCAGTACTTC. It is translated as CASTRQGATYEQYF.

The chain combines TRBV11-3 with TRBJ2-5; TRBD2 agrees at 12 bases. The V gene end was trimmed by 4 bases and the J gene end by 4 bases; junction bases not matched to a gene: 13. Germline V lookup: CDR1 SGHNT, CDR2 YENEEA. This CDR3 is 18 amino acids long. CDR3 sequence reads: CASSSPNLAGGSPETQYF. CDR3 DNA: TGTGCCAGCAGCTCACCTAATCTAGCGGGGGGGTCCCCAGAGACCCAGTACTTC.

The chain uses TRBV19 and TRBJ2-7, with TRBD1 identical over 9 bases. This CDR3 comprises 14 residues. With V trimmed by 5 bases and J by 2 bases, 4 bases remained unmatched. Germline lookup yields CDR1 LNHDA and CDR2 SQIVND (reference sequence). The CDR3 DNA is TGTGCCAGTAGTGTTGGGACAGGGCCCTACGAGCAGTACTTC. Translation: CASSVGTGPYEQYF.

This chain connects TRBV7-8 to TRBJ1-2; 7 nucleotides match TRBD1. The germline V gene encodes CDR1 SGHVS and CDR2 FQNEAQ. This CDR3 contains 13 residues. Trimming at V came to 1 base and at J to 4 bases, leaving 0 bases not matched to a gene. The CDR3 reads CASSLGQGYGYTF. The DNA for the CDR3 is TGTGCCAGCAGCTTAGGACAGGGCTATGGCTACACCTTC.

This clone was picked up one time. CDR3 nucleotides: TGTGCCAGCAGCCCCGGGACTAGCGTGGTGAATGAGCAGTTCTTC. Its protein product is CASSPGTSVVNEQFF. The chain couples TRBV7-7 to TRBJ2-1, with TRBD2 matching over 10 bases. Germline assignment: CDR1 SSHAT and CDR2 FNYEAQ (reference sequence). V lost 5 bases, J lost 7 bases, and 8 bases stayed unmatched. This CDR3 region has 15 residues.

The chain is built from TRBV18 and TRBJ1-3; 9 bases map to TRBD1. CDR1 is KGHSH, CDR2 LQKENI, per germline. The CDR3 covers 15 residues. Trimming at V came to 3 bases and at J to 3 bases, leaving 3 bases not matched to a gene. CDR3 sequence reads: CASSPDRGGGNTIYF. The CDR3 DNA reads TGTGCCAGCTCACCGGACAGGGGTGGTGGAAACACCATATATTTT. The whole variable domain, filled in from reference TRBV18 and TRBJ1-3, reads NAGVMQNPRHLVRRRGQEARLRCSPMKGHSHVYWYRQLPEEGLKFMVYLQKENIIDESGMPKERFSAEFPKEGPSILRIQQVVRGDSAAYFCASSPDRGGGNTIYFGEGSWLTVV.

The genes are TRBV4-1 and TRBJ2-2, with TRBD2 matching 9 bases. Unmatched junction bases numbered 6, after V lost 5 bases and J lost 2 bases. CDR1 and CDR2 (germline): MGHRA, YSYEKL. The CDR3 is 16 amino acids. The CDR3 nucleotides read TGCGCCAGCAGCTATAGCGGGGGCCCCAACACCGGGGAGCTGTTTTTT. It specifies CASSYSGGPNTGELFF.

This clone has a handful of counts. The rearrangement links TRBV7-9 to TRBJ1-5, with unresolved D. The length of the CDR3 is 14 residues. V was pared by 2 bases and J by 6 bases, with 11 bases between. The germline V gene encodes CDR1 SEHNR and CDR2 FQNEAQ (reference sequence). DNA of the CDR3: TGTGCCAGCAGCTTATCCCAAGATAGTCAGCCCCAGCATTTT. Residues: CASSLSQDSQPQHF.

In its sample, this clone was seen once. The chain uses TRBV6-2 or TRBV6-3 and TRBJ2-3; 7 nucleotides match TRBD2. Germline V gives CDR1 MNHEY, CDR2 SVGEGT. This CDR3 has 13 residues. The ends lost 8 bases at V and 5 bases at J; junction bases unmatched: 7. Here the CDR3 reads CASGLSGVDTQYF. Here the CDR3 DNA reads TGTGCCAGCGGCCTCAGCGGGGTAGATACGCAGTATTTT.

The CDR3 reads CASSEVIGPGREGYTF. CDR3 DNA sequence: TGTGCCAGCAGTGAAGTTATAGGACCTGGGAGAGAGGGCTACACCTTC. The chain uses TRBV2 and TRBJ1-2; D is undetermined. V dropped 1 base and J dropped 8 bases, with 20 bases sitting between them. The V gene's germline CDR1 is SNHLY and CDR2 FYNNEI. This CDR3 is 16 amino acids long. The variable domain in full, with the rest retrieved from reference TRBV2 and TRBJ1-2, is EPEVTQTPSHQVTQMGQEVILRCVPISNHLYFYWYRQILGQKVEFLVSFYNNEISEKSEIFDDQFSVERPDGSNFTLKIRSTKLEDSAMYFCASSEVIGPGREGYTFGSGTRLTVV.

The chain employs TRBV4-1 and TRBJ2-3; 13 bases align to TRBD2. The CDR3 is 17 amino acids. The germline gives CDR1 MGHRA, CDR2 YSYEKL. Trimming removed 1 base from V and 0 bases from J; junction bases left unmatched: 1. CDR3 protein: CASSQGGLAGSTDTQYF. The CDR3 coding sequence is TGCGCCAGCAGCCAAGGGGGACTAGCGGGGAGCACAGATACGCAGTATTTT.

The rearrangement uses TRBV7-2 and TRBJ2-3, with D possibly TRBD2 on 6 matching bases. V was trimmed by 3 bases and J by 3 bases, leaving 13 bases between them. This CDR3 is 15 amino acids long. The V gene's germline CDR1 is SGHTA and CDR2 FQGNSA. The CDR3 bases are TGTGCCAGCAGCTTCAGTGCGGGGATAACAGATACGCAGTATTTT. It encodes CASSFSAGITDTQYF.

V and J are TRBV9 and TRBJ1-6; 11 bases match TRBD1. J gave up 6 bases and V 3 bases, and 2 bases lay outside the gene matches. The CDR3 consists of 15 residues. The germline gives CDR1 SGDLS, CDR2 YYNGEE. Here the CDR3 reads CASSAGTGGNSPLHF. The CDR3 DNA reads TGTGCCAGCAGCGCCGGGACAGGGGGTAATTCACCCCTCCACTTT.

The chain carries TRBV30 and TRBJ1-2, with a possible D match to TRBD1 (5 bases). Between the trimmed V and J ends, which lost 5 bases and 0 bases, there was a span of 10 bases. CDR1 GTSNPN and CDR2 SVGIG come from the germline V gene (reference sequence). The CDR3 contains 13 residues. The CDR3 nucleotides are TGTGCCTGGGACCGGGGGACTAACTATGGCTACACCTTC. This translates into CAWDRGTNYGYTF.

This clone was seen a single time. In DNA form, the CDR3 reads TGCGCCAGCAGCCTAGCGGGGGACCCTCTTCAGACCCAGTACTTC. Amino acids: CASSLAGDPLQTQYF. The chain employs TRBV5-1 and TRBJ2-5, with 10 nucleotides matching TRBD2. The V segment lost 4 bases and the J segment 6 bases; nucleotides outside the gene matches: 9. The CDR3 is 15 amino acids. CDR1 and CDR2 (germline): SGHRS, YFSETQ. The variable domain in full, completed from reference TRBV5-1 and TRBJ2-5, reads KAGVTQTPRYLIKTRGQQVTLSCSPISGHRSVSWYQQTPGQGLQFLFEYFSETQRNKGNFPGRFSGRQFSNSRSEMNVSTLELGDSALYLCASSLAGDPLQTQYFGPGTRLLVL.

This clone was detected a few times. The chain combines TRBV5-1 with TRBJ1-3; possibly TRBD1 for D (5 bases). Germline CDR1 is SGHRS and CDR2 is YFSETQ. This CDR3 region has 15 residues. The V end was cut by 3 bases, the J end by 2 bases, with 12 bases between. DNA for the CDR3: TGCGCCAGCAGCTCCGGGGGACTCACTGGAAACACCATATATTTT. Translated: CASSSGGLTGNTIYF.

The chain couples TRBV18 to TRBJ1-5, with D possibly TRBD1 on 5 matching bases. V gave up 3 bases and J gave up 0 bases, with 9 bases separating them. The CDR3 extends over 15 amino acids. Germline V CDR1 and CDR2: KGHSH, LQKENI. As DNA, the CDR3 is TGTGCCAGCTCACCGCGACAGAATAGCAATCAGCCCCAGCATTTT. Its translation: CASSPRQNSNQPQHF.

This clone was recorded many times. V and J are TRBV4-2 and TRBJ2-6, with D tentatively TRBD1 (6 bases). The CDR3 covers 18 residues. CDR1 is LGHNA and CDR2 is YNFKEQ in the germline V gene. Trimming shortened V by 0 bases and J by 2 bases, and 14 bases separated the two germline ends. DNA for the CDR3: TGTGCCAGCAGCCAAGAGGGGGCGCGTGGGGCTGGGGCCAACGTCCTGACTTTC. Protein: CASSQEGARGAGANVLTF.

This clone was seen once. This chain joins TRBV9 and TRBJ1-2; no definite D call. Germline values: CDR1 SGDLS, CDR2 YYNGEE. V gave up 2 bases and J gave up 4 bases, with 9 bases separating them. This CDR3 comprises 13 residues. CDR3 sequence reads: CASSVSGSYGYTF. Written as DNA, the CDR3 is TGTGCCAGCAGCGTGTCGGGAAGCTATGGCTACACCTTC.

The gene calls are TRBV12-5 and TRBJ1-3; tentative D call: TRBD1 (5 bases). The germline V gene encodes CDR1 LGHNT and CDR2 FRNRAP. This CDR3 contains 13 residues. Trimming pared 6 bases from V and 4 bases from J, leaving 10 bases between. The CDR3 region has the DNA TGTGCTAGTGGAAGGGGATCCGGAAACACCATATATTTT. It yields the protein CASGRGSGNTIYF.